This T cell receptor beta chain was captured by sequencing in a study of T cells in Graves' hyperthyroidism and ophthalmopathy. The study's findings and limits: Blood shared most expanded thyroid clonotypes above 0.001.

Fresh peripheral blood, 7.5 to 10 ml, yielded the PBMCs. CDR1 is ENHRY and CDR2 is SYGVKD in the germline V gene. Trimming removed 2 bases from V and 6 bases from J, with 5 bases in between. This CDR3 has 12 residues. Amplification targeted TCR beta CDR3 regions from RNA transcripts. Primed by the HTBI set, a first-round RT-PCR was run on the TCR CDR3. TCRdb re-analysed the multiplex PCR reads in MiXCR, keeping a single row per CDR3 protein. The sample has 650,000 to 850,000 distinct CDR3 sequences, roughly 20% seen once. With respect to this clonotype: Antigen specificity is unknown.

The sample taken for sequencing was blood. This clonotype was sampled from a woman between 50 and 59 years old with Graves' hyperthyroidism that later progressed to Graves' ophthalmopathy. The gene calls are TRBV10-3 and TRBJ1-5, with no clear D. This CDR3 is CAISEGGQPQHF. In DNA form, the CDR3 reads TGTGCCATCAGTGAGGGAGGTCAGCCCCAGCATTTT.